This T cell receptor beta chain was observed in a study of beta chain features in type 1 diabetes (dated by TCRdb to 2016 to 2018). For context, the study as a whole: No differences in mean age, gender distribution, total cell number or subset yield were found between patients and healthy donors. A total of about 100,000,000 sorted cells were examined across all samples, and RNA yield correlated strongly with the number of cells per subset. Whereas all 28 donors provided naive and central memory subsets, regulatory and stem cell-like memory subsets were isolated from just 8 patients and about 8 healthy donors. In the study, TCRB repertoires of sorted circulating CD4+ T cell subsets from recently diagnosed type 1 diabetes patients were compared with those of matched healthy donors. The investigation overall reported the following: Because small numbers of individuals were included in the HLA sub-analyses, any influence of HLA type on TCRB rearrangement was left unresolved. Naive, central memory and regulatory TCRB repertoires appeared to be more alike among patients than among healthy donors. At VDJ recombination sites, type 1 diabetes patients had fewer insertions and more deleted nucleotides, which implies abnormalities in thymic rearrangement. Because cDNA was sequenced instead of genomic DNA, highly expressing activated cells could be over-represented, though the groups showed no difference in activation or CD3 levels. In all four CD4+ subsets, TCRB CDR3 length was moderately but significantly shorter in type 1 diabetes patients. PCR might favor shorter templates, but patient and control samples were amplified and corrected together, so any skew would affect both groups equally.

V sheds 1 base and J sheds 3 bases, leaving 7 bases between their ends. CDR1 and CDR2 are read off the germline V gene as SGDLS and YYNGEE. Its CDR3 holds 13 amino acids, cysteine through phenylalanine. Only the CDR3 DNA stays, 39 bases, in frame from base 1. All of the isolated RNA was reverse transcribed with the High Capacity cDNA Reverse Transcription Kit, so expressed TCRB transcripts were sequenced. Naive, central memory and regulatory T cell samples underwent deep immunoSEQ sequencing, averaging around 4 million total reads per sample. After sorted cells were lysed in RLT buffer, RNA was extracted with DNase-treated RNeasy Micro or Mini kits, with the choice depending on cell number. To prevent cross-contamination, each cell subset was processed individually, whereas patient and healthy donor samples were processed jointly. The immunoSEQ multiplex PCR was used to amplify TCRB sequences from cDNA, yielding 87-bp fragments that span the CDR3 region. Sequencing of the amplicons was performed on the Illumina HiSeq platform. In the source study's methods: Synthetic template baselines were used to correct PCR bias computationally, reads within Hamming distance 2 were collapsed together, and singletons that could not be merged were discarded. Reads were aligned against IMGT to assign V, D and J genes, CDR3 length and insertions or deletions at six rearrangement sites. Within each subset, clonotype counts were normalized to sorted cell number, and only after that were true diversity and Gini coefficients computed with the tcR R package. Repertoire sharing was quantified using the overlap coefficient calculated on TCRB nucleotide sequences. As a proxy for the pre-selection repertoire, out-of-frame TCRB sequences from naive cells were analyzed. The table was pulled from immuneACCESS by TCRdb, which kept in-frame rearrangements only. Such tables lose some clones; where checked, under half of the loss comes from unresolved V genes, and the rest has no known cause. V, J and clone size reflect that table, while D and trimming were determined from the DNA. The sample includes about 700,000 clones, with about an eighth observed a single time. The top ten clones comprise about 0.02% of the sample.

In regard to this clone: The antigen this receptor binds is unknown. No much larger clone exists at a distance of one base, and base qualities are not known.

Each donor gave one peripheral blood draw, averaging roughly 120 mL, which was collected into heparinised tubes. A BD FACSAria II and a panel including CD45RO, CCR7, CD25, CD127, CD95 and CD27 were used to sort naive, central memory, regulatory and stem cell-like memory CD4+ T cells. A purity above 95% was achieved for all sorted populations. PBMCs were isolated right away by Lymphoprep density gradient centrifugation and were stained directly, without culture. To minimize batch effects, samples were stained and sorted in pairs, one healthy donor with one patient per experiment. Sequenced input: naive CD4+ T cells from blood. The cell subset or site label, read with the paper, signifies: true naive CD4+ T cells. The TCR was taken from a man aged 18 to 30 with type 1 diabetes. The V and J genes are TRBV9 and TRBJ1-1; the D gene identity is not certain. The bases are TGTGCCAGCAGCGTATACAGCTACACTGAAGCTTTCTTT. It translates as CASSVYSYTEAFF.